This T cell receptor (beta chain) was profiled in a study of blood T cell repertoires in COVID-19. The germline CDR1 and CDR2 sequences are MNHEY and SVGAGI. The CDR3 is made up of 14 amino acids. V was pared by 2 bases and J by 3 bases, with 11 bases between. Repertoires were generated with immunoSEQ multiplex PCR, while TCRdb's copy carries only in-frame clones and drops some. The repertoire has around 43,000 clones, about 85% of them found once; the top ten carry around 31%. The sequenced material came from peripheral blood. The V and J genes are TRBV6-5 and TRBJ2-7; weak D call: TRBD1 (5 bases). The clonotype originates from a woman of 80 years or more with acute or convalescent COVID-19. The CDR3 DNA is TGTGCCAGCAGTTACGGTGGCAGGGACTACGAGCAGTACTTC. This encodes CASSYGGRDYEQYF.